A selection of T cell receptor beta chains follows, all from one sample in a study of post-analysis software for immune sequencing data. TCRdb reprocessed the PCR reads via MiXCR and lists one record per CDR3 protein. This table holds roughly 800,000 distinct CDR3 sequences, roughly 50% found once. Sequencing used blood. These receptors all come from a girl aged 10-17 years with multiple sclerosis. Each CDR3 is given with its conserved first and last residue. D genes are given only for firm matches. Clone size is given for some rows only: seen once, a few or many times, or a class if the clone is expanded.

abundance	v_gene	j_gene	d_gene	CDR3nt	CDR3aa
few	TRBV5-1	TRBJ1-2	-	TGCGCCAGCAGCTTGGCGGGCGGCCAGGACTATGGCTACACCTTC	CASSLAGGQDYGYTF
few	TRBV12-3/TRBV12-4	TRBJ2-1	TRBD2	TGTGCCAGCAGTTTTATTCTAGCGGGGGTATACAATGAGCAGTTCTTC	CASSFILAGVYNEQFF
few	TRBV7-3	TRBJ2-4	TRBD1	TGTGCCGGCCGGGACAGGGACATCCTAGGAGCCAAAAACATTCAGTACTTC	CAGRDRDILGAKNIQYF
-	TRBV20-1	TRBJ1-2	-	TGCAGTGCTAGTTTAGGACACGGGGATGGCTACACCTTC	CSASLGHGDGYTF
few	TRBV7-9	TRBJ2-5	TRBD2	TGTGCCAGCAGCATCACCGGGACTAGCGGGAGTCAGGAAGAGACCCAGTACTTC	CASSITGTSGSQEETQYF
few	TRBV5-1	TRBJ2-6	-	TGCGCCAGCAGCTTGGACCCGGGCGCTAGGGTTGGGGCCAACGTCCTGACTTTC	CASSLDPGARVGANVLTF
-	TRBV6-5	TRBJ2-3	TRBD1	TGTGCCAGCAGTTACTCGACAGGGGGACCGCAGTATTTT	CASSYSTGGPQYF
-	TRBV5-1	TRBJ2-7	-	TGCGCCAGCAGCCCAACACCGACTACCGCCTACGGCGAGCAGTACTTC	CASSPTPTTAYGEQYF
-	TRBV2	TRBJ2-2	TRBD2	TGTGCCAGCAGGCTAGCGGGCAACACCGGGGAGCTGTTTTTT	CASRLAGNTGELFF
-	TRBV4-1	TRBJ2-3	TRBD1	TGCGCCAGCAGCCGGAACACAGGGGTGCGGACAGATACGCAGTATTTT	CASSRNTGVRTDTQYF
-	TRBV12-3/TRBV12-4	TRBJ2-7	TRBD1	TGTGCCAGCAGTCGGACAGGGGACCTCTACGAGCAGTACTTC	CASSRTGDLYEQYF
-	TRBV7-6	TRBJ1-1	-	TGTGCCAGCAGCTTTTTGCCGCCCGACGGTGAAGCTTTCTTT	CASSFLPPDGEAFF
-	TRBV2	TRBJ2-7	-	TGTGCCAGCAGACTAGGGGCCTACGAGCAGTACTTC	CASRLGAYEQYF
-	TRBV29-1	TRBJ2-5	-	TGCAGCGTCGGAAACAGGGTTGGCGAGACCCAGTACTTC	CSVGNRVGETQYF
-	TRBV11-2	TRBJ2-7	TRBD2	TGTGCCAGCAGCAGTCTAAGCGGGAAATACTCCTACGAGCAGTACTTC	CASSSLSGKYSYEQYF
-	TRBV5-1	TRBJ2-7	TRBD2	TGCGCCAGCAGGACCGGGACTACCTACGAGCAGTACTTC	CASRTGTTYEQYF